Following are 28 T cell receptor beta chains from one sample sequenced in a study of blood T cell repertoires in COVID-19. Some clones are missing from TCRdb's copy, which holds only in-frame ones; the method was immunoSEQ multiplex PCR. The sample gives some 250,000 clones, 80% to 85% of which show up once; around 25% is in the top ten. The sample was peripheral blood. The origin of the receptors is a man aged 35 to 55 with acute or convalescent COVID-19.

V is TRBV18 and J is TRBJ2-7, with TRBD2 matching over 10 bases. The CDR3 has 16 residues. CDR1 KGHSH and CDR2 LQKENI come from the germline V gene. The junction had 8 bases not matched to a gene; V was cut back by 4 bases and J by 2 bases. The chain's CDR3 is CASSLLTSGPAYEQYF. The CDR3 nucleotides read TGTGCCAGCTCACTCCTGACTAGCGGGCCCGCCTACGAGCAGTACTTC.

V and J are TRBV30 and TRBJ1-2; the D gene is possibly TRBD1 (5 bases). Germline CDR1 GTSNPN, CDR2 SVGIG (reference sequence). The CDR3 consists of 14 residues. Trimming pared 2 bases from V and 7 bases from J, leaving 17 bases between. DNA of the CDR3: TGTGCCTGGAGTCCCCCAGACTCGGGGGGTGGCTACACCTTC. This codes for CAWSPPDSGGGYTF.

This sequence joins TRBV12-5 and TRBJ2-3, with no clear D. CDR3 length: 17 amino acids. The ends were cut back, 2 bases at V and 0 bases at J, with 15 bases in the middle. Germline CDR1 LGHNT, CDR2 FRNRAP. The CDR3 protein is CASGLPRRSTSTDTQYF. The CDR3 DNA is TGTGCTAGTGGTTTGCCACGCAGGTCAACTAGCACAGATACGCAGTATTTT.

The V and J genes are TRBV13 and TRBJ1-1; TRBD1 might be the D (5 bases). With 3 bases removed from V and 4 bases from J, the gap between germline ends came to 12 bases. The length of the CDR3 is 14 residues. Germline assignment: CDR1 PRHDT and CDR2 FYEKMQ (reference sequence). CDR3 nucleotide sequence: TGTGCCAGCAGCTTGAACAGGTTGGGCACTGAAGCTTTCTTT. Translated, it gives CASSLNRLGTEAFF.

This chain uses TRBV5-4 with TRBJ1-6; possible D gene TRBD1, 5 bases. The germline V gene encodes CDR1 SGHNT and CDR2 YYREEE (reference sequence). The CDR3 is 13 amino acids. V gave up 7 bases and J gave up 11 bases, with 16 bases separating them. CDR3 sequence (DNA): TGTGCCAGCTCATCGGGGGGGTATACACCCCTCCACTTT. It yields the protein CASSSGGYTPLHF.

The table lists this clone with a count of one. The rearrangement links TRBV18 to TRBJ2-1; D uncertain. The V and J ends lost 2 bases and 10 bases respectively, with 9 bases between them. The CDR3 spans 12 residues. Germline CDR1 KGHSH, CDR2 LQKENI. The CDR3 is CASSPGQNEQFF. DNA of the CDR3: TGTGCCAGCTCACCAGGGCAGAACGAGCAGTTCTTC.

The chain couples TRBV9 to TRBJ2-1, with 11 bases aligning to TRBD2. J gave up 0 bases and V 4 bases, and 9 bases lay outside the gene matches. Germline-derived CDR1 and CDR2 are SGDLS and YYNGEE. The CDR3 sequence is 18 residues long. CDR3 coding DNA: TGTGCCAGCAGCCCTGGGACTAGCGGCCTGTACTCCTACAATGAGCAGTTCTTC. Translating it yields CASSPGTSGLYSYNEQFF.

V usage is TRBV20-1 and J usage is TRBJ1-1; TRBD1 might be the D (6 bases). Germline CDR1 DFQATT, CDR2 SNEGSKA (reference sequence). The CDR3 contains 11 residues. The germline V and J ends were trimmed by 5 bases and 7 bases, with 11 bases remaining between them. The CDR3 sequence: CSAGRGFEAFF. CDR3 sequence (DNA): TGCAGTGCTGGCAGGGGATTTGAAGCTTTCTTT.

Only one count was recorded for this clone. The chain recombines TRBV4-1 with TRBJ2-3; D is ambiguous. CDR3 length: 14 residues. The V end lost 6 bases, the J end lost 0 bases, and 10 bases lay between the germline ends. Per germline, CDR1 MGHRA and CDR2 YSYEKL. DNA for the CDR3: TGCGCCAGCAGATCAGACGGGAGCACAGATACGCAGTATTTT. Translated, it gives CASRSDGSTDTQYF.

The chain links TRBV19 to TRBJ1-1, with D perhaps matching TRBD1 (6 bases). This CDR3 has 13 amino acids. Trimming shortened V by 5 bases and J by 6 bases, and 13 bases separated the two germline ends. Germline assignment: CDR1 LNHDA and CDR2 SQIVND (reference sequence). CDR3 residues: CASSPRDKSEAFF. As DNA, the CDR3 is TGTGCCAGTAGTCCGAGGGACAAATCTGAAGCTTTCTTT.

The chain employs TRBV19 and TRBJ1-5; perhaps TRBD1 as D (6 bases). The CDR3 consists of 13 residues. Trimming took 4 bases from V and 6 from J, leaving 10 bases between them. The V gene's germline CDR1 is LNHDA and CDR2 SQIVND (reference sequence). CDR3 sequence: CASSNGGRQPQHF. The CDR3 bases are TGTGCCAGTAGTAACGGGGGGCGTCAGCCCCAGCATTTT.

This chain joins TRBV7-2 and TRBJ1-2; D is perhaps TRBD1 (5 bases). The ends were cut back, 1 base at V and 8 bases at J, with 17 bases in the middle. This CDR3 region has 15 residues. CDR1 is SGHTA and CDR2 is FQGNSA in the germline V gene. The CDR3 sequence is CASSLGPGLGRGYTF. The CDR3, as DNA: TGTGCCAGCAGCTTAGGGCCGGGACTAGGCAGGGGCTACACCTTC.

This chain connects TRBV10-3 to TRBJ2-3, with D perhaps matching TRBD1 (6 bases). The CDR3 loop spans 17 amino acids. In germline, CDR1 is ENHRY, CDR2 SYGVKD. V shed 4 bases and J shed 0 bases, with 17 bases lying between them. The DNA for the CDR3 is TGTGCCATCAGTGGTAGCTTTGGACAGTCCAGCACAGATACGCAGTATTTT. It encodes CAISGSFGQSSTDTQYF.

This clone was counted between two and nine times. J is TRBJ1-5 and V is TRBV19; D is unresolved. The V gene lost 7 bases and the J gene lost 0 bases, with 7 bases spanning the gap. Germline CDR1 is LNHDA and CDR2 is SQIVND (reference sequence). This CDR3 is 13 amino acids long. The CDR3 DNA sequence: TGTGCCAGTAATAGATATAGCAATCAGCCCCAGCATTTT. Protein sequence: CASNRYSNQPQHF.

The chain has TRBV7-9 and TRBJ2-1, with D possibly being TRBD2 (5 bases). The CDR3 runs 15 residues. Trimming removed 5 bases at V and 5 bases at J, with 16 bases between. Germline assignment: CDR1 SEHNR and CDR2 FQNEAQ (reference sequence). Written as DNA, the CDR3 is TGTGCCAGCAGCCCCCCTGGACTGGCCAACAATGAGCAGTTCTTC. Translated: CASSPPGLANNEQFF.

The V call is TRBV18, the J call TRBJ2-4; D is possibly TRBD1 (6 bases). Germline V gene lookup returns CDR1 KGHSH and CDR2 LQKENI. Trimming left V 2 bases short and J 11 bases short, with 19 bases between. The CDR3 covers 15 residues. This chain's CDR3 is CASSPIVGLRGVQYF. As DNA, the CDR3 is TGTGCCAGCTCACCAATCGTAGGGCTCAGGGGAGTTCAGTACTTC.

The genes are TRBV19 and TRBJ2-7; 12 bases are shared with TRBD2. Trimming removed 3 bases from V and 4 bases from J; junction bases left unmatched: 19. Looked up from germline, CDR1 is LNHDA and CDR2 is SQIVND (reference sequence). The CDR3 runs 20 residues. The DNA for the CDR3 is TGTGCCAGTAGTATTCAACTAGCGGGAGGAGGTTGGTACCGTGTGTACGAGCAGTACTTC. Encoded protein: CASSIQLAGGGWYRVYEQYF.

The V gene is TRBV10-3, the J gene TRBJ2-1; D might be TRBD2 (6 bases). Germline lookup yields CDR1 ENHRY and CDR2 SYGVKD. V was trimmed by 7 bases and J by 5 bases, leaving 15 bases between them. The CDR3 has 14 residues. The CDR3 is CAITRGGAHNEQFF. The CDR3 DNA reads TGTGCCATCACTAGAGGAGGGGCGCACAATGAGCAGTTCTTC.

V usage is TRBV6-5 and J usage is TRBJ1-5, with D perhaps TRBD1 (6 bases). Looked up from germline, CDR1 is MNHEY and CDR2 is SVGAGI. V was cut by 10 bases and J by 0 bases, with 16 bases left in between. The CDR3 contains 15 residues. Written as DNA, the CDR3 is TGTGCCATCAGGACGGGAGGGGGTAGCAATCAGCCCCAGCATTTT. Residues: CAIRTGGGSNQPQHF.

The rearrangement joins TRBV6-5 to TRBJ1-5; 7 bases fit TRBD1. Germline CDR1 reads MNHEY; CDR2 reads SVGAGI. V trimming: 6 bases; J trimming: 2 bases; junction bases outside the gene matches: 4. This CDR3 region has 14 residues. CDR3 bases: TGTGCCAGCAGGTCCGGGACAGGCAATCAGCCCCAGCATTTT. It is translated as CASRSGTGNQPQHF.

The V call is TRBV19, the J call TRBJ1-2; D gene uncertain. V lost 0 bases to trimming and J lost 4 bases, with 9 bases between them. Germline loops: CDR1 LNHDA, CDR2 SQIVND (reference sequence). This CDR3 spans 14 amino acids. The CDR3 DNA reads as TGTGCCAGTAGTATAGAGGCAGGTTTCTATGGCTACACCTTC. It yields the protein CASSIEAGFYGYTF.

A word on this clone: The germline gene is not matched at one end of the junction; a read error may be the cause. CDR3 sequence: CASSLDREPQIF. Here the CDR3 DNA reads TGTGCCAGCAGCTTAGATCGGGAACCCCAGATCTTC. This rearrangement joins TRBV11-3 to TRBJ2-1, with a possible D match to TRBD2 (5 bases). Germline V gene sequence: CDR1 SGHNT, CDR2 YENEEA. The CDR3 is 12 residues long. Variable domain in full (rest from reference TRBV11-3 and TRBJ2-1): EAGVVQSPRYKIIEKKQPVAFWCNPISGHNTLYWYLQNLGQGPELLIRYENEEAVDDSQLPKDRFSAERLKGVDSTLKIQPAELGDSAVYLCASSLDREPQIFGPGTRLTVL.

This chain's CDR3 is CASSRRWTGVVKNQPQHF. The CDR3 bases are TGTGCCAGTAGTCGCAGGTGGACAGGGGTAGTCAAAAATCAGCCCCAGCATTTT. V usage is TRBV19 and J usage is TRBJ1-5; 9 bases are shared with TRBD1. Trimming took 5 bases from V and 4 from J; bases not matched to a gene: 15. CDR3 length: 18 amino acids. Looked up from germline, CDR1 is LNHDA and CDR2 is SQIVND (reference sequence).

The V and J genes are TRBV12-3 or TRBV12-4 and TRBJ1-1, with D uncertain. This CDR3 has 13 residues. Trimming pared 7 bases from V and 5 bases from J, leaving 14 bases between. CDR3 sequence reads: CASTRQAGTEAFF. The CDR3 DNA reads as TGTGCCAGCACGAGGCAGGCGGGAACTGAAGCTTTCTTT.

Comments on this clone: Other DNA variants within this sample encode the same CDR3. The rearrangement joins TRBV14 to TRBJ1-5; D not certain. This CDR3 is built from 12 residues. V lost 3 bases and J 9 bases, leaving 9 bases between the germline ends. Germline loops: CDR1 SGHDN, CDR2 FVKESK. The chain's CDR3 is CASSQAEGPQHF. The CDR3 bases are TGTGCCAGCAGCCAGGCCGAGGGGCCCCAGCATTTT.

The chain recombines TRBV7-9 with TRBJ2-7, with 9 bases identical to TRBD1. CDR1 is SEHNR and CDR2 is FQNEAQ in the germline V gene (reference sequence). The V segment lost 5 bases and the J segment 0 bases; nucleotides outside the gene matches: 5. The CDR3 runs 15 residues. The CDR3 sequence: CASSRTGDSSYEQYF. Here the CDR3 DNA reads TGTGCCAGCAGCAGGACAGGGGATAGCTCCTACGAGCAGTACTTC.

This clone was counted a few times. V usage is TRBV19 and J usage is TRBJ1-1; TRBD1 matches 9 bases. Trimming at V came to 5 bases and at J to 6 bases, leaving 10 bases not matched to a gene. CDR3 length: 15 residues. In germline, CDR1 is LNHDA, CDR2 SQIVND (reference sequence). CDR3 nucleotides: TGTGCCAGTAGTGCCGGACAGGGGATGGTTGCTGAAGCTTTCTTT. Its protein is CASSAGQGMVAEAFF.

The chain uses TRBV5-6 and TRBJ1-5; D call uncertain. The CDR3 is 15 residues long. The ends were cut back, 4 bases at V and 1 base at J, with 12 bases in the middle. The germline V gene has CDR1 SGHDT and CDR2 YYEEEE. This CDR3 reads CASSIYGPSNQPQHF. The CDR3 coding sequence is TGTGCCAGCAGCATCTATGGGCCAAGCAATCAGCCCCAGCATTTT.